One and the same sample provided the 26 T cell receptor beta chains below, sequenced in a study of type 1 and type 2 diabetes patients. Amplification started from genomic DNA. Amplification of the beta chain CDR3 used 30 forward and 13 reverse multiplex primers. MiXCR, applied by TCRdb to the multiplex PCR reads, yields one record per CDR3 protein. The table lists about 290,000 distinct CDR3 sequences, around 50% of them singletons. The sequenced sample consisted of peripheral blood mononuclear cells (PBMCs). The receptors come from a man younger than 35 with type 2 diabetes.

This clonotype came up a few times. The chain carries TRBV6-5 and TRBJ2-1; D might be TRBD2 (5 bases). Germline-derived CDR1 and CDR2 are MNHEY and SVGAGI. This CDR3 spans 15 amino acids. V was shortened by 5 bases and J by 1 base, with 12 bases between the two germline ends. CDR3 nucleotides: TGTGCCAGCAGTGCCAGTCGGGGTTCCTACAATGAGCAGTTCTTC. Translated, it gives CASSASRGSYNEQFF.

V gene TRBV30 combines with J gene TRBJ1-5; the match to TRBD1 covers 12 bases. Germline lookup yields CDR1 GTSNPN and CDR2 SVGIG (reference sequence). Unmatched junction bases numbered 4, after V lost 3 bases and J lost 7 bases. CDR3 length: 14 amino acids. DNA for the CDR3: TGTGCCTGGAGCCCGGGACAGGGGGCCCAGCCCCAGCATTTT. Translating gives CAWSPGQGAQPQHF.

This rearrangement joins TRBV5-8 to TRBJ2-7, with D possibly matching TRBD2 (5 bases). This CDR3 region has 15 residues. The germline CDR1 and CDR2 sequences are SGHTS and YDEGEE. V lost 3 bases, J lost 4 bases, and 17 bases lay in between. CDR3 region: CASSSSTAEEYEQYF. CDR3 DNA: TGTGCCAGCAGCTCCTCCACGGCGGAGGAGTACGAGCAGTACTTC.

There are many counts of this clonotype. The V call is TRBV2, the J call TRBJ2-1, with TRBD2 identical over 9 bases. Trimming at V came to 7 bases and at J to 10 bases, leaving 5 bases not matched to a gene. Germline V lookup: CDR1 SNHLY, CDR2 FYNNEI. The CDR3 has 12 residues. CDR3 region: CASMRLADEQFF. The CDR3 DNA reads TGTGCCAGCATGAGACTAGCGGACGAGCAGTTCTTC.

The chain employs TRBV6-5 and TRBJ1-1; D uncertain. This CDR3 comprises 14 residues. V dropped 2 bases and J dropped 0 bases, with 7 bases sitting between them. The germline gives CDR1 MNHEY, CDR2 SVGAGI. The CDR3 bases are TGTGCCAGCAGTTACACAGCCTTGAACACTGAAGCTTTCTTT. Translated, it gives CASSYTALNTEAFF.

The genes are TRBV6-1 and TRBJ2-1; no clear D. Germline lookup yields CDR1 MNHNS and CDR2 SASEGT. V was shortened by 7 bases and J by 2 bases, with 12 bases between the two germline ends. The length of the CDR3 is 14 residues. The chain's CDR3 is CASILNPTYNEQFF. The CDR3 DNA reads as TGTGCCAGCATCCTTAATCCAACCTACAATGAGCAGTTCTTC.

The DNA of the CDR3 is TGTGCCAGTAGTGGACAGGAGGAACGGGAAAAACTGTTTTTT. Protein: CASSGQEEREKLFF. The chain couples TRBV19 to TRBJ1-4; 7 bases line up with TRBD1. V lost 5 bases to trimming and J lost 8 bases; unmatched junction nucleotides: 8. Germline CDR1 is LNHDA and CDR2 is SQIVND (reference sequence). The CDR3 covers 14 residues.

In its sample, this clonotype was seen a few times. J is TRBJ1-4 and V is TRBV6-6; weak D call: TRBD1 (6 bases). Looked up from germline, CDR1 is MNHNY and CDR2 is SVGAGI (reference sequence). This CDR3 has 13 amino acids. V was pared by 8 bases and J by 7 bases, with 14 bases between. Here the CDR3 reads CASVGAMGEKLFF. The CDR3 DNA reads TGTGCCAGCGTGGGGGCCATGGGTGAAAAACTGTTTTTT.

Comment on this clonotype: A read error is possible here, since a much larger clone lies one base away. In this CDR3 the conserved last residue, phenylalanine or tryptophan, is missing, so a read error is likely. The chain links TRBV2 to TRBJ1-1; 7 nucleotides align to TRBD1. CDR1 SNHLY and CDR2 FYNNEI come from the germline V gene. With 6 bases clipped from V and 4 bases from J, the junction kept 8 bases outside the gene matches. CDR3 length equals 14 residues. CDR3 sequence (DNA): TGTGCCAGCAGAGGAGGCAGGGGGTCCACTGAAGCTTTCTCT. Translating gives CASRGGRGSTEAFS.

The V call is TRBV5-6, the J call TRBJ1-1; D gene unclear. The germline V gene encodes CDR1 SGHDT and CDR2 YYEEEE. The CDR3 runs to 15 residues. Trimming removed 4 bases at V and 1 base at J, with 14 bases between. CDR3 protein: CASSTWTLPNTEAFF. Written as DNA, the CDR3 is TGTGCCAGCAGCACATGGACGCTACCGAACACTGAAGCTTTCTTT.

The J gene is TRBJ2-5, the V gene TRBV28, with D perhaps matching TRBD1 (6 bases). The CDR3 spans 16 residues. V was trimmed by 3 bases and J by 4 bases, leaving 18 bases between them. Germline CDR1 MDHEN, CDR2 SYDVKM. DNA for the CDR3: TGTGCCAGCAGTTTGGTTCTGCAGTTGGGGGCAGAGACCCAGTACTTC. Translating gives CASSLVLQLGAETQYF.

Worth noting for this clonotype: A clone one base away is much larger, so this may be a read error. The chain combines TRBV19 with TRBJ2-5, with D possibly TRBD1 on 6 matching bases. V lost 4 bases, J lost 4 bases, and 19 bases lay in between. This CDR3 has 16 amino acids. Germline V gives CDR1 LNHDA, CDR2 SQIVND (reference sequence). The CDR3 protein is CASSKPGQKRGETQYF. CDR3 nucleotides: TGTGCCAGTAGTAAACCGGGACAAAAGAGGGGAGAGACCCAGTACTTC.

V gene TRBV10-3 combines with J gene TRBJ2-4; maybe TRBD1 (6 bases). Trimming took off 11 bases at V and 5 bases at J, with 13 bases between the two ends. CDR3 length: 12 residues. The germline CDR1 and CDR2 sequences are ENHRY and SYGVKD. The CDR3 bases are TGTGCCCAAACAGGGTCTCAAAACATTCAGTACTTC. This sequence encodes CAQTGSQNIQYF.

This chain joins TRBV5-1 and TRBJ1-2; unclear D gene. The CDR3 has 13 amino acids. Trimming cost V 4 bases and J 4 bases, with 11 bases left between them. Germline loops: CDR1 SGHRS, CDR2 YFSETQ. CDR3 coding DNA: TGCGCCAGCAGCCCCGGGAACGGCTATGGCTACACCTTC. It yields the protein CASSPGNGYGYTF.

This chain links TRBV11-2 with TRBJ1-1; D call uncertain. The V end was cut by 3 bases, the J end by 3 bases, with 8 bases between. Germline V CDR1 and CDR2: SGHAT, FQNNGV. The CDR3 length is 13 residues. The chain's CDR3 is CASSFREYTEAFF. CDR3 DNA sequence: TGTGCCAGCAGCTTTAGGGAATACACTGAAGCTTTCTTT.

The chain couples TRBV25-1 to TRBJ1-5, with a possible D match to TRBD1 (6 bases). V lost 2 bases, J lost 4 bases, and 9 bases lay in between. CDR1 is MGHDK, CDR2 SYGVNS, per germline. The CDR3 sequence is 14 residues long. The CDR3 region is CASSEEGGNQPQHF. CDR3 coding DNA: TGTGCCAGCAGTGAAGAAGGGGGGAATCAGCCCCAGCATTTT.

J is TRBJ1-6 and V is TRBV27; D is uncertain. The CDR3 sequence is 15 residues long. Trimming removed 2 bases at V and 3 bases at J, with 8 bases between. Germline V lookup: CDR1 MNHEY, CDR2 SMNVEV (reference sequence). This CDR3 reads CASSLAGFYNSPLHF. CDR3 DNA sequence: TGTGCCAGCAGTTTAGCGGGATTCTATAATTCACCCCTCCACTTT.

The J gene is TRBJ1-2, the V gene TRBV19; D not certain. CDR1 is LNHDA, CDR2 SQIVND, per germline (reference sequence). The length of the CDR3 is 14 residues. Deletions cut 9 bases from V and 0 bases from J, with 14 bases between. CDR3 DNA sequence: TGTGCCAGCGGCTCGGGGTCCGCTAACTATGGCTACACCTTC. Translating gives CASGSGSANYGYTF.

The chain recombines TRBV6-4 with TRBJ1-1, with D hard to call. CDR3 length: 13 residues. The V end was cut by 4 bases, the J end by 1 base, with 7 bases between. Germline V gene data show CDR1 as MRHNA and CDR2 as SNTAGT. The CDR3 region has the DNA TGTGCCAGCAGTGTCACAGCGAACACTGAAGCTTTCTTT. This translates into CASSVTANTEAFF.

CDR3 residues: CASSVGTGAWDEQYF. For the CDR3, the DNA is TGTGCCAGCAGCGTCGGGACAGGGGCATGGGACGAGCAGTACTTC. V is TRBV14 and J is TRBJ2-7, with 10 bases aligning to TRBD1. Per the germline V gene, CDR1 is SGHDN and CDR2 is FVKESK. Trimming removed 5 bases from V and 5 bases from J; junction bases left unmatched: 9. The CDR3 is 15 residues long.

This clonotype was counted between two and nine times. The chain links TRBV19 to TRBJ2-6, with D uncertain. Germline lookup yields CDR1 LNHDA and CDR2 SQIVND (reference sequence). V was cut by 8 bases and J by 0 bases, with 8 bases left in between. The CDR3 totals 14 residues. CDR3 amino acids: CASLKNSGANVLTF. As DNA, the CDR3 is TGTGCCAGTCTCAAAAACTCTGGGGCCAACGTCCTGACTTTC.

The rearrangement joins TRBV12-3 or TRBV12-4 to TRBJ2-7; D possibly matches TRBD1 or TRBD2 (5 bases each). CDR3 size: 14 residues. V shed 6 bases and J shed 3 bases, with 15 bases lying between them. The CDR3, as DNA: TGTGCCAGCAGGGGGAGAGGGGTGAACTACGAGCAGTACTTC. This translates into CASRGRGVNYEQYF.

The chain links TRBV6-1 to TRBJ2-7, with TRBD2 matching 15 bases. Germline lookup yields CDR1 MNHNS and CDR2 SASEGT. The CDR3 has 18 residues. After removal of 6 bases from V and 3 bases from J, the junction contained 12 bases not matched to a gene. The CDR3 region has the DNA TGTGCCAGCAGCACTCCGGGACTAGCGGGAGGTCGGAACTACGAGCAGTACTTC. Its protein is CASSTPGLAGGRNYEQYF.

This sequence joins TRBV19 and TRBJ1-4, with D perhaps matching TRBD1 (6 bases). CDR3 size: 14 residues. Germline CDR1 LNHDA, CDR2 SQIVND (reference sequence). V was trimmed by 6 bases and J by 5 bases, leaving 13 bases between them. The CDR3 protein is CASSAWGLNEKLFF. The CDR3 region has the DNA TGTGCCAGTAGCGCGTGGGGGCTGAATGAAAAACTGTTTTTT.

The V gene is TRBV11-2, the J gene TRBJ2-5; D is unresolved. The CDR3 is made up of 17 amino acids. Germline assignment: CDR1 SGHAT and CDR2 FQNNGV. V lost 0 bases, J lost 2 bases, and 16 bases lay in between. The CDR3 spells CASSLDWLGREQETQYF. As DNA, the CDR3 is TGTGCCAGCAGCTTAGATTGGCTTGGTAGGGAACAAGAGACCCAGTACTTC.

This chain links TRBV7-3 with TRBJ1-2, with D unresolved. The V gene lost 2 bases and the J gene lost 3 bases, with 16 bases spanning the gap. From germline, CDR1 is SGHTA and CDR2 FQGTGA. The CDR3 is made up of 16 amino acids. CDR3 in amino acids: CASSLDRVGWDYGYTF. The CDR3 DNA is TGTGCCAGCAGCTTAGACCGTGTGGGCTGGGACTATGGCTACACCTTC.